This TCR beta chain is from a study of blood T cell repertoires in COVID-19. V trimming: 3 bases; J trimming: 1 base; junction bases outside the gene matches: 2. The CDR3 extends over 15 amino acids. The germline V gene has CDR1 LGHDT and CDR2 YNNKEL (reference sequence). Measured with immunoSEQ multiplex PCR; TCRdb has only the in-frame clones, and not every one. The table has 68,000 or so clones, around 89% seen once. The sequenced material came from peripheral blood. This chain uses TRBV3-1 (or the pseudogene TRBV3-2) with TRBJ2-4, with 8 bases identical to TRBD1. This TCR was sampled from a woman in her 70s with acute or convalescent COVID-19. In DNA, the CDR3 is TGTGCCAGCAGCCACTGGACAGGGGCCAAAAACATTCAGTACTTC. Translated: CASSHWTGAKNIQYF.